This T cell receptor beta chain was sequenced for a study of blood T cells in healthy people across ages. No fewer than 5.5 micrograms of total RNA were isolated from every sample. The study, taken as a whole, reports: Roughly linear age-related decline in beta diversity appeared, significant by age 40. More naive CD4+ cells and higher diversity marked long-lived donors relative to aged donors.

The use of a sample-barcoded 5' primer and a J-beta primer mix characterized a second PCR of about 7 to 12 cycles. All cDNA molecules were each tagged by a template-switch adaptor with 12 random nucleotides. From the 5' RACE reads, TCRdb called clonotypes with MiXCR, one entry per CDR3 protein. The sample contains hundreds of thousands of distinct CDR3 sequences, around 45% of which appear only once. In the case of this clonotype: No antigen is known for it.

Sequencing was performed on blood. This receptor was taken from a man in his sixties in good health.

The DNA of the CDR3 is TGTGCCAGCAGTTACGCAGACGGGAACACTGAAGCTTTCTTT. Translated, it gives CASSYADGNTEAFF. The genes are TRBV6-5 and TRBJ1-1; D is unresolved. In germline, CDR1 is MNHEY, CDR2 SVGAGI. This CDR3 contains 14 residues. Trimming cost V 2 bases and J 1 base, with 8 bases left between them.